This entry lists 24 T cell receptor beta chains sequenced from one sample in a study of tumor and adjacent non-tumor tissue in lung cancer. No cell sorting was done before RNA was extracted from the tissue. The library came from three nested PCR rounds adapted from ARM-PCR protocols. MiXCR was run by TCRdb on the multiplex PCR reads, yielding one entry per CDR3 protein. The table records 90,000 or so distinct CDR3 sequences, about three fifths of them present only once. The specimen sequenced was lung tumor tissue. These receptors were taken from a man between 65 and 79 years old with non-small cell lung cancer.

The rearrangement joins TRBV11-2 to TRBJ2-5, with TRBD2 identical over 12 bases. The CDR3 is 14 amino acids. J gave up 9 bases and V 7 bases, and 9 bases lay outside the gene matches. Germline V CDR1 and CDR2: SGHAT, FQNNGV. CDR3 in amino acids: CASKWTSGAESQYF. CDR3 in DNA: TGTGCCAGCAAGTGGACTAGCGGGGCGGAGTCCCAGTACTTC.

This clonotype appeared once. The final CDR3 position lacks the conserved phenylalanine or tryptophan, pointing to a likely read error. This chain links TRBV6-2 or TRBV6-3 with TRBJ2-5, with D perhaps matching TRBD2 (6 bases). The CDR3 has 17 residues. Germline CDR1 reads MNHEY; CDR2 reads SVGEGT. CDR3 region: CASSYSGRGAGRENQYL. CDR3 in DNA: TGTGCCAGCAGTTACTCCGGGAGAGGGGCGGGAAGAGAGAACCAGTACCTC.

Comments on this clonotype: Germline and junction disagree at one end, which may indicate a read error. This CDR3 reads CANSSPSSVSGNEQFF. The CDR3 DNA is TGTGCCAACAGTTCGCCTTCTAGCGTGAGCGGCAATGAGCAGTTCTTC. The gene calls are TRBV6-5 and TRBJ2-1; perhaps TRBD2 as D (6 bases). There are 16 residues in the CDR3. Per the germline V gene, CDR1 is MNHEY and CDR2 is SVGAGI.

This clonotype appeared once. A much bigger clone sits one base away, suggesting this may be a read error. V is TRBV28 and J is TRBJ2-4; the D gene is possibly TRBD2 (6 bases). The CDR3 is 16 residues long. Trimming shortened V by 5 bases and J by 0 bases, and 14 bases separated the two germline ends. CDR1 and CDR2 (germline): MDHEN, SYDVKM. CDR3 nucleotides: TGTGCCAGCAGTCCGGGGAGGAGGGTAGCCAAAAACATTCAGTACTTC. Protein product: CASSPGRRVAKNIQYF.

The CDR3: CSIDASAPDTQYF. CDR3 nucleotides: TGCAGCATAGATGCGTCCGCGCCGGATACGCAGTATTTT. The rearrangement joins TRBV29-1 to TRBJ2-3, with D unresolved. The V gene's germline CDR1 is SQVTM and CDR2 ANQGSEA. V was cut by 8 bases and J by 6 bases, with 18 bases left in between. This CDR3 is built from 13 residues.

The chain employs TRBV7-9 and TRBJ1-4; no firm D call. The CDR3 length is 14 residues. The germline V gene encodes CDR1 SEHNR and CDR2 FQNEAQ (reference sequence). V lost 1 base to trimming and J lost 10 bases, with 13 bases between them. CDR3 coding DNA: TGTGCCAGCAGCTTAGAGTTGGGGTCCGGAAAACTGTTTTTT. It is translated as CASSLELGSGKLFF. The full variable domain, in which reference TRBV7-9 and TRBJ1-4 provide the parts outside the CDR3, is DTGVSQNPRHKITKRGQNVTFRCDPISEHNRLYWYRQTLGQGPEFLTYFQNEAQLEKSRLLSDRFSAERPKGSFSTLEIQRTEQGDSAMYLCASSLELGSGKLFFGSGTQLSVL.

Ten or more counts support this clonotype. This sequence joins TRBV6-5 and TRBJ2-5, with D hard to call. The germline V gene has CDR1 MNHEY and CDR2 SVGAGI. With 5 bases removed from V and 6 bases from J, the gap between germline ends came to 19 bases. CDR3 length: 15 amino acids. CDR3: CASSPHLGSEQTQYF. CDR3 in DNA: TGTGCCAGCAGTCCTCACCTAGGATCCGAACAGACCCAGTACTTC.

On this clonotype itself: Possible read error: a much larger clone is one base away. The chain couples TRBV7-9 to TRBJ2-5; 7 bases match TRBD2. Germline V CDR1 and CDR2: SEHNR, FQNEAQ (reference sequence). The CDR3 is made up of 15 amino acids. The CDR3 is CTSSLATGGQETQYF. The DNA of the CDR3 is TGTACCAGCAGCTTAGCCACGGGGGGCCAAGAGACCCAGTACTTC. Looking up the rest from reference TRBV7-9 and TRBJ2-5 gives the full variable domain: DTGVSQNPRHKITKRGQNVTFRCDPISEHNRLYWYRQTLGQGPEFLTYFQNEAQLEKSRLLSDRFSAERPKGSFSTLEIQRTEQGDSAMYLCTSSLATGGQETQYFGPGTRLLVL.

This clonotype was picked up a small number of times. This clone may be a read error of a much larger clone one base away. V usage is TRBV6-5 and J usage is TRBJ2-5, with D unresolved. The V and J ends lost 5 bases and 5 bases respectively, with 12 bases between them. CDR3 length: 13 amino acids. The germline V gene has CDR1 MNHEY and CDR2 SVGAGI. The CDR3 DNA is TGTGCCAGCAGTCCCGCCAAGTACGAGACCCAGTACTTC. Translated, it gives CASSPAKYETQYF.

This sequence joins TRBV28 and TRBJ2-7; 7 bases line up with TRBD2. CDR1 is MDHEN, CDR2 SYDVKM, per germline. After removal of 6 bases from V and 0 bases from J, the junction contained 5 bases not matched to a gene. This CDR3 region has 14 residues. In DNA, the CDR3 is TGTGCCAGCAGAGCAGCGGGATCCTCCTACGAGCAGTACTTC. This encodes CASRAAGSSYEQYF.

Turning to this clonotype: A much larger clone differs from this one at a single base, so this may be a read error. The chain employs TRBV11-1 and TRBJ1-1; TRBD1 matches 7 bases. With 9 bases clipped from V and 2 bases from J, the junction kept 12 bases outside the gene matches. This CDR3 is 15 amino acids long. CDR1 SGHAT and CDR2 FQDESV come from the germline V gene (reference sequence). DNA of the CDR3: TGTGCCAGGGGCTTTTCCGGGACAGCCAACACTGAAGCTTTCTTT. This translates into CARGFSGTANTEAFF.

This clonotype was picked up many times. The V call is TRBV5-4, the J call TRBJ2-5; 7 nucleotides line up with TRBD1. CDR3 length: 14 amino acids. From germline, CDR1 is SGHNT and CDR2 YYREEE (reference sequence). Trimming took 3 bases from V and 6 from J; bases not matched to a gene: 8. CDR3 sequence (DNA): TGTGCCAGCAGCTCCCCGACAGGGCGGCAGACCCAGTACTTC. Residues: CASSSPTGRQTQYF.

This clonotype was counted once. With a much larger clone just one base away, this may be a read error. V and J are TRBV28 and TRBJ2-7, with TRBD2 as a possible D gene (5 bases). The CDR3 is 16 residues long. Germline-derived CDR1 and CDR2 are MDHEN and SYDVKM. V was trimmed by 5 bases and J by 2 bases, leaving 19 bases between them. CDR3 DNA: TGTGCCAGCAGTGCCCCTGAGAGGGTGGCGACCTACGAGCAGTACTTC. Residues: CASSAPERVATYEQYF.

In regard to this clonotype: An end of the junction does not agree with germline; a read error may underlie this. This chain links TRBV11-2 with TRBJ2-2; possibly TRBD2 for D (6 bases). CDR1 SGHAT and CDR2 FQNNGV come from the germline V gene. This CDR3 is built from 15 residues. The CDR3 coding sequence is TGTGCCAGCAGCTTATTAAGGGGTAGCACGGGGGAACTGCTTTTT. Protein product: CASSLLRGSTGELLF.

In the case of this clonotype: This may be a read error, as it is one base from a much larger clone. The rearrangement uses TRBV12-3 or TRBV12-4 and TRBJ1-1, with a tentative D call TRBD1 (5 bases). The CDR3 loop spans 14 amino acids. The V end was cut by 5 bases, the J end by 8 bases, with 18 bases between. The CDR3 coding sequence is TGTGCCAGCAGTCTGAGGGGTGCCGCGAGCGAAGCTTTCTTT. The encoded protein is CASSLRGAASEAFF.

This clonotype was seen at least ten times. The chain couples TRBV29-1 to TRBJ1-1; unclear D gene. Trimming left V 5 bases short and J 1 base short, with 11 bases between. The CDR3 is 13 amino acids. Looked up from germline, CDR1 is SQVTM and CDR2 is ANQGSEA. The CDR3 spells CSVSWAGNTEAFF. CDR3 in DNA: TGCAGCGTTTCTTGGGCGGGGAACACTGAAGCTTTCTTT.

Details on this clonotype: Germline is not matched at one junction end, which may reflect a read error. The V gene is TRBV7-9, the J gene TRBJ2-3; D unresolved. Germline values: CDR1 SEHNR, CDR2 FQNEAQ (reference sequence). The CDR3 sequence is 16 residues long. The CDR3 spells CASSGKGGRFTDMQYF. In DNA form, the CDR3 reads TGTGCCAGCAGCGGGAAGGGTGGGCGTTTCACAGATATGCAGTATTTT.

This clonotype was recorded only once. The chain carries TRBV5-1 and TRBJ2-3, with unresolved D. The CDR3 sequence is 12 residues long. Germline CDR1 SGHRS, CDR2 YFSETQ. This chain's CDR3 is CTSSLDTDTQYF. The DNA of the CDR3 is TGCACGAGCAGCTTGGACACAGATACGCAGTATTTT.

Details on this clonotype: At one of its ends the junction is not consistent with the germline gene, which may arise from a read error. The gene calls are TRBV20-1 and TRBJ1-6; 7 bases map to TRBD1. CDR3 size: 14 residues. Germline CDR1 is DFQATT and CDR2 is SNEGSKA (reference sequence). CDR3: CTARDQGGSSPLHF. The CDR3 DNA sequence: TGCACTGCTAGAGATCAGGGGGGGAGTTCACCCCTCCACTTT.

As for this clonotype: Relative to the germline gene, one junction end is altered; a read error may explain this. This chain connects TRBV11-2 to TRBJ1-1; TRBD1 aligns across 7 bases. Germline-derived CDR1 and CDR2 are SGHAT and FQNNGV. The CDR3 extends over 15 amino acids. The CDR3 DNA sequence: TGTGCCAACAGCTTAGTGAGGGGGCTAGGCACTGAAGCATTCTTT. Its translation is CANSLVRGLGTEAFF.

Remarks on this clonotype: An end of the junction does not agree with germline; a read error may underlie this. The V gene is TRBV6-5, the J gene TRBJ2-2; D is ambiguous. Germline assignment: CDR1 MNHEY and CDR2 SVGAGI. The CDR3 has 15 residues. The CDR3 reads CVSSYSVSRAGELFF. The CDR3 DNA sequence: TGTGTCAGCAGTTACTCGGTCTCCCGGGCCGGGGAGCTGTTTTTT.

In regard to this clonotype: Germline is not matched at one junction end, which may reflect a read error. This rearrangement joins TRBV30 to TRBJ2-6, with D unresolved. The CDR3 loop spans 14 amino acids. Germline V lookup: CDR1 GTSNPN, CDR2 SVGIG (reference sequence). CDR3 in amino acids: CAWSVTSGTNVLTF. The CDR3 DNA reads as TGTGCCTGGAGTGTAACCTCTGGGACCAACGTCCTGACTTTC.

In its sample, this clonotype was seen a few times. This CDR3 fails to terminate in the conserved phenylalanine or tryptophan, so it likely reflects a read error. The gene calls are TRBV11-1 and TRBJ2-7; 9 nucleotides line up with TRBD2. Germline V gives CDR1 SGHAT, CDR2 FQDESV (reference sequence). The CDR3 spans 15 residues. V was clipped by 1 base and J by 0 bases; unmatched bases: 1. The CDR3 nucleotides are TGTGCCAGCAGCTTAGAACTAGCGGGCTCCTACGAGCAGTACTTA. Encoded protein: CASSLELAGSYEQYL.

To note about this clonotype: A read error may be the cause here, since a much bigger clone is one base away. The chain is built from TRBV6-1 and TRBJ2-2, with 10 bases identical to TRBD1. The germline gives CDR1 MNHNS, CDR2 SASEGT. The CDR3 is 18 amino acids. The CDR3 coding sequence is TGTGCCAGCAGTGTCCGGGACAGGGGATATTCGAACAGCGGGGAGCTGTTTTTT. Protein: CASSVRDRGYSNSGELFF.